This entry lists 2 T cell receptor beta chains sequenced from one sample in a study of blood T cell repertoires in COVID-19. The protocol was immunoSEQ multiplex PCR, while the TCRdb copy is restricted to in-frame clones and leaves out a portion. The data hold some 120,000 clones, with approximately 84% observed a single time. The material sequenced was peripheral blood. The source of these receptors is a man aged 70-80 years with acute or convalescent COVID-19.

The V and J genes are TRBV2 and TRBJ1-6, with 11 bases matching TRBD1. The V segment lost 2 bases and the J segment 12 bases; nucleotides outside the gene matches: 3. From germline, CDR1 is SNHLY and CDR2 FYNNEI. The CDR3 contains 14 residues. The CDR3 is CASSELGQGVPLHF. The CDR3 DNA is TGTGCCAGCAGTGAACTGGGACAGGGGGTACCCCTCCACTTT.

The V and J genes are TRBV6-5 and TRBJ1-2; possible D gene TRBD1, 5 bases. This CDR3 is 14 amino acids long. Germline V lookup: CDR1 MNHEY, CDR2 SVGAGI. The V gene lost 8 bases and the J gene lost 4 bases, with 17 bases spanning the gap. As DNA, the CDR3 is TGTGCCAGCCGTCGGGGGGATGGGTTCTATGGCTACACCTTC. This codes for CASRRGDGFYGYTF.